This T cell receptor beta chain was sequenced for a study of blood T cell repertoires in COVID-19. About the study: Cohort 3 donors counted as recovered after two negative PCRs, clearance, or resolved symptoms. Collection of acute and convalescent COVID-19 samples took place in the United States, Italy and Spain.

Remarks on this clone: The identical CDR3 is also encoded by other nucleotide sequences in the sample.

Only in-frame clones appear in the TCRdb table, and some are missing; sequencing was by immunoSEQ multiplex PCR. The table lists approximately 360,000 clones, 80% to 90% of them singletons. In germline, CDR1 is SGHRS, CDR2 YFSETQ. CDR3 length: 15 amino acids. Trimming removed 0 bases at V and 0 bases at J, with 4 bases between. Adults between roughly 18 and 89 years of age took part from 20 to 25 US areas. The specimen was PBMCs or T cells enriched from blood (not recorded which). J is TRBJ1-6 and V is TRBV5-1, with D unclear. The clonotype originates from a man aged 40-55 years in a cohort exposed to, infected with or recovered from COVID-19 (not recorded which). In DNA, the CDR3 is TGCGCCAGCAGCTTGGATAGCTCCTATAATTCACCCCTCCACTTT. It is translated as CASSLDSSYNSPLHF.